The 18 T cell receptor beta chains presented below share a single source sample, sequenced in a study of cytomegalovirus exposure and HLA in healthy donors. PCR primers comprised 60 Vbeta and 13 Jbeta primers. Clones were read by immunoSEQ multiplex PCR, and TCRdb kept only the in-frame ones, dropping some. This sample has about 55,000 clones, with 75% to 80% found just once. Sequenced sample: PBMCs. The source of these receptors is a female donor in good health and CMV-seronegative.

As for this clone: The same CDR3 can be traced to other DNA sequences in this sample. V gene TRBV7-6 combines with J gene TRBJ1-5, with a weak D call TRBD1 (6 bases). This CDR3 is built from 16 residues. Deletions cut 2 bases from V and 4 bases from J, with 15 bases between. CDR1 and CDR2 (germline): SGHVS, FNYEAQ. This CDR3 is CASSLRDNYSNQPQHF. DNA for the CDR3: TGTGCCAGCAGCTTAAGGGACAACTATAGTAATCAGCCCCAGCATTTT.

This chain joins TRBV15 and TRBJ1-2; a possible D gene is TRBD1 (5 bases). The length of the CDR3 is 17 residues. Trimming shortened V by 0 bases and J by 2 bases, and 16 bases separated the two germline ends. Per germline, CDR1 LNHNV and CDR2 YYDKDF (reference sequence). The CDR3 DNA is TGTGCCACCAGCAGAGATATCGGGGGGGGAACCAACTATGGCTACACCTTC. This translates into CATSRDIGGGTNYGYTF.

This clone has only one observation. The chain employs TRBV7-9 and TRBJ2-2; D is unresolved. Deletions cut 8 bases from V and 3 bases from J, with 4 bases between. CDR3 length equals 11 residues. Germline CDR1 and CDR2: SEHNR and FQNEAQ (reference sequence). CDR3 loop: CASRDTGELFF. In DNA form, the CDR3 reads TGTGCCAGCCGGGACACCGGGGAGCTGTTTTTT.

The CDR3 spells CASSLAGNEQFF. The CDR3 nucleotides are TGTGCCAGCAGCTTAGCCGGTAATGAGCAGTTCTTC. V and J are TRBV11-2 and TRBJ2-1; D remains ambiguous. Germline assignment: CDR1 SGHAT and CDR2 FQNNGV. The CDR3 is 12 amino acids. The V end was cut by 1 base, the J end by 7 bases, with 5 bases between.

This sequence joins TRBV11-2 and TRBJ2-1; 7 bases are shared with TRBD2. V trimming: 5 bases; J trimming: 5 bases; junction bases outside the gene matches: 6. This CDR3 has 14 amino acids. CDR1 is SGHAT, CDR2 FQNNGV, per germline. The CDR3 protein is CASSRDYQNNEQFF. The CDR3 nucleotides are TGTGCCAGCAGCCGGGACTACCAGAACAATGAGCAGTTCTTC.

The chain links TRBV7-2 to TRBJ2-5; 7 nucleotides align to TRBD1. V shed 1 base, J shed 4 bases, and the junction held 0 bases outside the gene matches. The CDR3 length is 13 residues. In germline, CDR1 is SGHTA, CDR2 FQGNSA. CDR3 coding DNA: TGTGCCAGCAGCTTAGGACAGGGAGAGACCCAGTACTTC. Translating gives CASSLGQGETQYF.

The rearrangement joins TRBV18 to TRBJ1-2; D gene ambiguous. CDR3 length equals 11 residues. CDR1 and CDR2 (germline): KGHSH, LQKENI. V shed 8 bases and J shed 0 bases, with 4 bases lying between them. This CDR3 is CASPTNYGYTF. Here the CDR3 DNA reads TGTGCCAGCCCTACTAACTATGGCTACACCTTC. Together with reference TRBV18 and TRBJ1-2, the CDR3 gives the full variable domain: NAGVMQNPRHLVRRRGQEARLRCSPMKGHSHVYWYRQLPEEGLKFMVYLQKENIIDESGMPKERFSAEFPKEGPSILRIQQVVRGDSAAYFCASPTNYGYTFGSGTRLTVV.

V usage is TRBV29-1 and J usage is TRBJ1-3; D may be TRBD1 (5 bases). Trimming cost V 6 bases and J 0 bases, with 9 bases left between them. The germline V gene encodes CDR1 SQVTM and CDR2 ANQGSEA. The CDR3 is 13 residues long. CDR3 region: CSVGGFSGNTIYF. DNA for the CDR3: TGCAGCGTCGGGGGTTTCTCTGGAAACACCATATATTTT.

This clone came up a few times. The chain couples TRBV5-1 to TRBJ2-5; maybe TRBD2 (6 bases). V lost 4 bases and J lost 3, with 16 bases in between. In germline, CDR1 is SGHRS, CDR2 YFSETQ. This CDR3 comprises 15 residues. CDR3 nucleotide sequence: TGCGCCAGCAGCCTCCGGGGCTCGGGGGAAGAGACCCAGTACTTC. Protein sequence: CASSLRGSGEETQYF.

This clone was observed a handful of times. V is TRBV18 and J is TRBJ2-2, with a tentative D call TRBD1 (5 bases). Trimming took 3 bases from V and 5 from J, leaving 10 bases between them. The CDR3 runs 14 residues. Germline V gene lookup returns CDR1 KGHSH and CDR2 LQKENI. CDR3 loop: CASSPRQGTGELFF. The CDR3 nucleotides read TGTGCCAGCTCACCGAGGCAGGGTACCGGGGAGCTGTTTTTT.

The chain joins TRBV5-4 to TRBJ2-3, with 9 bases that match TRBD2. The CDR3 has 18 amino acids. Looked up from germline, CDR1 is SGHNT and CDR2 is YYREEE (reference sequence). With V trimmed by 4 bases and J by 4 bases, 16 bases remained unmatched. CDR3: CASSLGGGLAGFSDTQYF. CDR3 in DNA: TGTGCCAGCAGCCTGGGTGGTGGTCTAGCGGGGTTCTCAGATACGCAGTATTTT.

The J gene is TRBJ2-1, the V gene TRBV29-1, with TRBD1 matching over 10 bases. In germline, CDR1 is SQVTM, CDR2 ANQGSEA. This CDR3 comprises 13 residues. V shed 6 bases, J shed 6 bases, and the junction held 5 bases outside the gene matches. CDR3 DNA sequence: TGCAGCGTCGAGGGACAGGGGATCAATGAGCAGTTCTTC. Translation gives CSVEGQGINEQFF.

J is TRBJ2-3 and V is TRBV19; D is uncertain. Trimming shortened V by 2 bases and J by 4 bases, and 4 bases separated the two germline ends. CDR3 length equals 12 residues. CDR1 is LNHDA and CDR2 is SQIVND in the germline V gene (reference sequence). The CDR3 spells CASSISSDTQYF. The DNA for the CDR3 is TGTGCCAGTAGTATATCCTCAGATACGCAGTATTTT.

This rearrangement joins TRBV2 to TRBJ2-5, with TRBD2 as a possible D gene (5 bases). Trimming stripped 3 bases from V and 9 bases from J, with 11 bases between. Per the germline V gene, CDR1 is SNHLY and CDR2 is FYNNEI. This CDR3 region has 12 residues. The CDR3 DNA sequence: TGTGCCAGCAGTGATTGGGAGAGGGCCCAGTACTTC. Translation gives CASSDWERAQYF.

This rearrangement joins TRBV28 to TRBJ1-2; weak D call: TRBD1 (5 bases). CDR1 is MDHEN and CDR2 is SYDVKM in the germline V gene. The CDR3 has 15 residues. V was clipped by 3 bases and J by 5 bases, with 16 bases between them. CDR3 nucleotide sequence: TGTGCCAGCAGTTTGGTTGGGGGGGGTTTGTATGGCTACACCTTC. This gives the protein CASSLVGGGLYGYTF.

This sequence joins TRBV2 and TRBJ2-7, with TRBD2 matching over 7 bases. The CDR3 sequence is 17 residues long. The V and J ends lost 4 bases and 1 base, in that order; junction bases with no gene match: 13. Germline loops: CDR1 SNHLY, CDR2 FYNNEI. Written as DNA, the CDR3 is TGTGCCAGCAGTGTCATAAGGGGAGCGGGGATTTCCTACGAGCAGTACTTC. This encodes CASSVIRGAGISYEQYF.

In its sample, this clone was seen a few times. The rearrangement uses TRBV6-1 and TRBJ2-2; 7 bases are a match to TRBD2. The V and J ends lost 0 bases and 7 bases, in that order; junction bases with no gene match: 11. The germline V gene has CDR1 MNHNS and CDR2 SASEGT. The length of the CDR3 is 17 residues. The CDR3: CASSEAPLLATHGELFF. CDR3 coding DNA: TGTGCCAGCAGTGAAGCCCCCCTACTAGCGACACACGGGGAGCTGTTTTTT.

V is TRBV19 and J is TRBJ1-2, with 7 bases identical to TRBD1. The CDR3 is 12 amino acids. J was trimmed by 8 bases and V by 4 bases; bases with no gene match: 4. Germline V CDR1 and CDR2: LNHDA, SQIVND (reference sequence). The CDR3 sequence is CASSTGQYGYTF. The CDR3 bases are TGTGCCAGTAGTACGGGACAGTACGGCTACACCTTC.